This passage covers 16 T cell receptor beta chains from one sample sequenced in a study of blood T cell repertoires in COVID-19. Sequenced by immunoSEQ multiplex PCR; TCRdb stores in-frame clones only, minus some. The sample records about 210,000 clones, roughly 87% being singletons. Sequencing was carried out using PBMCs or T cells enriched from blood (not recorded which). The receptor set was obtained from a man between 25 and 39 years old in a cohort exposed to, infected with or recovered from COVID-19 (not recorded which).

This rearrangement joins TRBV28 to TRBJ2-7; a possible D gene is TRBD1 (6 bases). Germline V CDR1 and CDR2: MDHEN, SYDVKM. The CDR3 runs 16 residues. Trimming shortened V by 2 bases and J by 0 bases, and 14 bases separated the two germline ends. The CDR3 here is CASSLRQAFSSYEQYF. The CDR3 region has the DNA TGTGCCAGCAGTTTAAGACAGGCATTCAGCTCCTACGAGCAGTACTTC.

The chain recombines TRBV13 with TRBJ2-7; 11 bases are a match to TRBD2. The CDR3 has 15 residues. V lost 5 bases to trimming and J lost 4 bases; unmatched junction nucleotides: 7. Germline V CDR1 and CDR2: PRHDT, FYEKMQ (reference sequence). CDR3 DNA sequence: TGTGCCAGCAGCCTGACTAGCGGGAACAGTTACGAGCAGTACTTC. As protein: CASSLTSGNSYEQYF.

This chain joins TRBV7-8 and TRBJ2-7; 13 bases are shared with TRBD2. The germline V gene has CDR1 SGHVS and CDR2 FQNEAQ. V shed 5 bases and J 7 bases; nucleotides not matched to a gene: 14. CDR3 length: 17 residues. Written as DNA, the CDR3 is TGTGCCAGCAGCCGAGTCGGTGGACTAGCGGGAGTGGGGGAGCAGTACTTC. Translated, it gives CASSRVGGLAGVGEQYF.

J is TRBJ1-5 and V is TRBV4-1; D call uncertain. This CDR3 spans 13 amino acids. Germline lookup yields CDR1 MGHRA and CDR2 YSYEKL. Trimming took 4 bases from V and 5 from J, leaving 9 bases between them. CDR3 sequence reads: CASSPLPDQPQHF. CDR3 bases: TGCGCCAGCAGCCCCCTCCCCGATCAGCCCCAGCATTTT.

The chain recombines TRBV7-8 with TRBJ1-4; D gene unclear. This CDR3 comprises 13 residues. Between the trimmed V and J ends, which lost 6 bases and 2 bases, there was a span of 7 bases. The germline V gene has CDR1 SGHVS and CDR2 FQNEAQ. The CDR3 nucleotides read TGTGCCAGCAGGACAAGGACTAATGAAAAACTGTTTTTT. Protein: CASRTRTNEKLFF.

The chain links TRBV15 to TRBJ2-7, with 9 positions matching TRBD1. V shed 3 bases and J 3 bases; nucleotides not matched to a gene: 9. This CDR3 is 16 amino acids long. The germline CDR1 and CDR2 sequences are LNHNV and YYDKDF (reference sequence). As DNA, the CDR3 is TGTGCCACCAGCAGGTCCGGGACAGGGACTTTCTACGAGCAGTACTTC. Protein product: CATSRSGTGTFYEQYF.

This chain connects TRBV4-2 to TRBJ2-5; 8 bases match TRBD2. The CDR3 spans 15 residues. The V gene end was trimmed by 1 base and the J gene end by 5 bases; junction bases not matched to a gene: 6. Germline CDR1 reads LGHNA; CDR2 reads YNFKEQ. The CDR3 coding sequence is TGTGCCAGCAGCCAAGTTCTCTTAGCGGGGGAGACCCAGTACTTC. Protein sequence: CASSQVLLAGETQYF.

The CDR3 DNA sequence: TGTGCCAGCAGCGTATCGGCAGGGGGGACCGGGCAGTACTTC. This translates into CASSVSAGGTGQYF. This chain joins TRBV27 and TRBJ2-7, with D perhaps TRBD1 (7 bases). Germline CDR1 is MNHEY and CDR2 is SMNVEV (reference sequence). The CDR3 is made up of 14 amino acids. Trimming stripped 6 bases from V and 9 bases from J, with 21 bases between.

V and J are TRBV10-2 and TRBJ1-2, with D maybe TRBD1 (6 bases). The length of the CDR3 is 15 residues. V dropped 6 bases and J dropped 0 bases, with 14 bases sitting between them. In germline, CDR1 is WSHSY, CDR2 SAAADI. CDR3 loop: CASRLRQDPNYGYTF. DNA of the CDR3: TGCGCCAGCAGGCTCCGACAGGACCCTAACTATGGCTACACCTTC.

The CDR3 loop is CASSPGQGPFSPLHF. The CDR3 bases are TGCGCCAGCAGCCCGGGACAGGGTCCCTTTTCACCCCTCCACTTT. J is TRBJ1-6 and V is TRBV5-1; 9 nucleotides agree with TRBD1. The germline V gene has CDR1 SGHRS and CDR2 YFSETQ. The V and J ends lost 4 bases and 9 bases, in that order; junction bases with no gene match: 8. The CDR3 contains 15 residues.

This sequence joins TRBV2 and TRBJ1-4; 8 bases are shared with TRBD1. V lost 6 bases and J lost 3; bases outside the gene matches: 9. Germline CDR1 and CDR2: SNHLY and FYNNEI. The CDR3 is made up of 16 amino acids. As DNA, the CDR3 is TGTGCCAGCAGCGTCGGACAGGGAGCACCTAATGAAAAACTGTTTTTT. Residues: CASSVGQGAPNEKLFF.

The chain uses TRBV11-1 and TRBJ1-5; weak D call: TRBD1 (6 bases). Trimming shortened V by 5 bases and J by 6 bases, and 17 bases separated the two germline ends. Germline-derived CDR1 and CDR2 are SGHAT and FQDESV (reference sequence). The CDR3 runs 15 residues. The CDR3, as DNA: TGTGCCAGCAGCCCCAGGGGATACAGAGGTCAGCCCCAGCATTTT. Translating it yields CASSPRGYRGQPQHF.

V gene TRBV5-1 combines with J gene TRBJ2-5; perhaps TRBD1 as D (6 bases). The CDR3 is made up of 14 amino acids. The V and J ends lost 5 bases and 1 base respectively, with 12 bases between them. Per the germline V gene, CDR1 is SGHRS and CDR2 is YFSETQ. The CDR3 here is CASRDRFTQETQYF. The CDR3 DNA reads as TGCGCCAGCAGGGACAGATTCACCCAAGAGACCCAGTACTTC.

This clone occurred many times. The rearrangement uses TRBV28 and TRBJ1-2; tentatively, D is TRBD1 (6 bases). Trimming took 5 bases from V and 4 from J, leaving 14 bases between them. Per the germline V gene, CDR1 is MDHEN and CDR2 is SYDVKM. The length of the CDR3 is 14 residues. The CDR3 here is CASSRSDRSYGYTF. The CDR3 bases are TGTGCCAGCAGTCGGTCGGACAGATCCTATGGCTACACCTTC.

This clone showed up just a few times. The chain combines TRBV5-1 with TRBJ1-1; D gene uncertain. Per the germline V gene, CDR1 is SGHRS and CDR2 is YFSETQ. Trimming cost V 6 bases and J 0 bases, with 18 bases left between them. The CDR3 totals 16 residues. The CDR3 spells CASTRGGSGMNTEAFF. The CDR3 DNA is TGCGCCAGCACCCGAGGAGGATCGGGGATGAACACTGAAGCTTTCTTT.

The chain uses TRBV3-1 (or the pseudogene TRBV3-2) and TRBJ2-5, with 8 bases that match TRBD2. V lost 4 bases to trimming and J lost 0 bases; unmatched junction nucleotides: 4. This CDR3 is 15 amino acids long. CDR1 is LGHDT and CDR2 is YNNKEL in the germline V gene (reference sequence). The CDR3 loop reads CASSPTSGHQETQYF. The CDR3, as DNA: TGTGCCAGCAGCCCCACTAGCGGCCACCAAGAGACCCAGTACTTC.